These 20 T cell receptor beta chains were sequenced from one sample in a study of blood T cell repertoires in COVID-19. Sequencing was performed with immunoSEQ multiplex PCR; in TCRdb, only in-frame clones are kept and a portion is missing. The sample contains 150,000 to 200,000 clones, 81% of which appear only once. The sample taken for sequencing was peripheral blood. These receptors were taken from a human donor in a cohort sampled during active COVID-19.

V is TRBV6-2 or TRBV6-3 and J is TRBJ2-7; TRBD1 agrees at 8 bases. The germline gives CDR1 MNHEY, CDR2 SVGEGT. J gave up 6 bases and V 2 bases, and 9 bases lay outside the gene matches. The CDR3 is 15 amino acids. CDR3 sequence: CASSYPTPGGSEQYF. DNA of the CDR3: TGTGCCAGCAGTTACCCTACCCCAGGGGGCTCCGAGCAGTACTTC.

The chain employs TRBV21-1 and TRBJ2-1; no check of the table's D call, TRBD1, against the DNA was made. TRBV21-1 constitutes a pseudogene. The CDR3 has 18 residues. This CDR3 reads CASSKDRPDWYLDNEQFF. The CDR3 region has the DNA TGTGCCAGCAGCAAAGACAGGCCTGACTGGTACCTCGACAATGAGCAGTTCTTC.

The genes are TRBV7-8 and TRBJ2-7; 7 bases are a match to TRBD1. This CDR3 spans 14 amino acids. Trimming cost V 5 bases and J 3 bases; bases outside gene matches: 7. Germline CDR1 reads SGHVS; CDR2 reads FQNEAQ. The DNA of the CDR3 is TGTGCCAGCAGCCGAACACAGGGGAACTACGAGCAGTACTTC. Encoded protein: CASSRTQGNYEQYF. The full variable domain, with the rest looked up from reference TRBV7-8 and TRBJ2-7, is GAGVSQSPRYKVAKRGQDVALRCDPISGHVSLFWYQQALGQGPEFLTYFQNEAQLDKSGLPSDRFFAERPEGSVSTLKIQRTQQEDSAVYLCASSRTQGNYEQYFGPGTRLTVT.

This clone was found a few times. This chain links TRBV30 with TRBJ2-3; D is unclear. V dropped 0 bases and J dropped 0 bases, with 10 bases sitting between them. Germline CDR1 reads GTSNPN; CDR2 reads SVGIG (reference sequence). The CDR3 spans 15 residues. CDR3 amino acids: CAWSVSTTSTDTQYF. The CDR3 bases are TGTGCCTGGAGTGTGTCTACCACTAGCACAGATACGCAGTATTTT.

The rearrangement uses TRBV13 and TRBJ2-5; 8 bases are shared with TRBD2. CDR1 is PRHDT and CDR2 is FYEKMQ in the germline V gene (reference sequence). The trim removed 8 bases at V and 1 base at J, leaving 6 bases unmatched. The CDR3 has 14 amino acids. CDR3 region: CASQTRGGQETQYF. CDR3 coding DNA: TGTGCCAGCCAAACCCGGGGGGGCCAAGAGACCCAGTACTTC.

The chain couples TRBV10-1 to TRBJ2-3, with a weak D call TRBD1 (7 bases). The V gene lost 7 bases and the J gene lost 5 bases, with 13 bases spanning the gap. The germline V gene has CDR1 WNHNN and CDR2 SYGVQD (reference sequence). There are 13 residues in the CDR3. CDR3 sequence (DNA): TGCGCCAGCACCCAGGGGGGTGAAGATACGCAGTATTTT. It is translated as CASTQGGEDTQYF.

The sample holds a few counts of this clone. The V call is TRBV30, the J call TRBJ1-2, with TRBD1 as a possible D gene (6 bases). Trimming cost V 5 bases and J 2 bases, with 12 bases left between them. Germline V gene lookup returns CDR1 GTSNPN and CDR2 SVGIG (reference sequence). CDR3 length: 13 residues. The CDR3 loop is CAWSQGTNYGYTF. CDR3 DNA: TGTGCCTGGTCTCAGGGGACGAACTATGGCTACACCTTC.

This clone was recorded once. For the CDR3, the DNA is TGTGCCTGGGCCCCCGGGTTAGTACTAGCAGAAGAGACCCAGTACTTC. Amino acids: CAWAPGLVLAEETQYF. This chain links TRBV30 with TRBJ2-5, with a weak D call TRBD2 (6 bases). The germline gives CDR1 GTSNPN, CDR2 SVGIG (reference sequence). The V gene lost 5 bases and the J gene lost 3 bases, with 22 bases spanning the gap. This CDR3 has 16 amino acids.

In this sample, this clone turned up once. The chain combines TRBV30 with TRBJ1-6; TRBD1 might be the D (6 bases). CDR1 and CDR2 from the germline V gene are GTSNPN and SVGIG (reference sequence). Trimming shortened V by 5 bases and J by 11 bases, and 16 bases separated the two germline ends. This CDR3 is built from 13 residues. The CDR3 DNA reads TGTGCCTGGGCGGGACAACCCTCGGCACCCCTCCACTTT. It codes for CAWAGQPSAPLHF.

The V and J genes are TRBV5-4 and TRBJ2-2; 8 bases are a match to TRBD1. CDR1 is SGHNT, CDR2 YYREEE, per germline (reference sequence). Germline trimming cut 0 bases from V and 2 bases from J; bases unmatched to any gene: 6. This CDR3 is 17 amino acids long. The CDR3 nucleotides are TGTGCCAGCAGCTTGGAGACAGGGGACTTTAACACCGGGGAGCTGTTTTTT. Its protein product is CASSLETGDFNTGELFF.

This sequence joins TRBV6-2 or TRBV6-3 and TRBJ2-7, with D maybe TRBD1 (5 bases). V lost 2 bases and J lost 4, with 12 bases in between. The CDR3 loop spans 14 amino acids. In germline, CDR1 is MNHEY, CDR2 SVGEGT. The CDR3 is CASSYRQTPYEQYF. The CDR3 coding sequence is TGTGCCAGCAGTTACAGACAGACTCCTTACGAGCAGTACTTC.

The chain joins TRBV7-2 to TRBJ2-1; 16 bases match TRBD2. Per germline, CDR1 SGHTA and CDR2 FQGNSA. The CDR3 has 15 amino acids. The CDR3 DNA is TGTGCGGGCTCCGGGACTAGCGGGAGGGCCAATGAGCAGTTCTTC. This translates into CAGSGTSGRANEQFF. Variable domain in full (rest from reference TRBV7-2 and TRBJ2-1): GAGVSQSPSNKVTEKGKDVELRCDPISGHTALYWYRQSLGQGLEFLIYFQGNSAPDKSGLPSDRFSAERTGGSVSTLTIQRTQQEDSAVYLCAGSGTSGRANEQFFGPGTRLTVL.

This clone was observed a few times. The J gene is TRBJ2-1, the V gene TRBV7-9; the match to TRBD1 covers 10 bases. Germline V gene data show CDR1 as SEHNR and CDR2 as FQNEAQ (reference sequence). V lost 5 bases, J lost 10 bases, and 2 bases stayed unmatched. The CDR3 length is 12 residues. Written as DNA, the CDR3 is TGTGCCAGCAGCGTGGGACAGGGGGAGCAGTTCTTC. Its translation: CASSVGQGEQFF.

V usage is TRBV14 and J usage is TRBJ2-1; D perhaps matches TRBD2 (5 bases). Germline CDR1 is SGHDN and CDR2 is FVKESK. The CDR3 extends over 17 amino acids. Between the trimmed V and J ends, which lost 1 base and 0 bases, there was a span of 13 bases. This CDR3 is CASSQASGGLSYNEQFF. CDR3 nucleotide sequence: TGTGCCAGCAGCCAAGCGTCTGGCGGACTCTCCTACAATGAGCAGTTCTTC.

The chain couples TRBV30 to TRBJ2-7; 8 positions match TRBD2. The germline V gene encodes CDR1 GTSNPN and CDR2 SVGIG (reference sequence). This CDR3 region has 13 residues. With 3 bases clipped from V and 9 bases from J, the junction kept 10 bases outside the gene matches. The CDR3 region is CAWRQGQAGGQYF. CDR3 sequence (DNA): TGTGCCTGGAGGCAGGGTCAGGCGGGGGGGCAGTACTTC.

The DNA for the CDR3 is TGTGCCAGCAGCTTGAGTTCGCGGCCCACAGATACGCAGTATTTT. This codes for CASSLSSRPTDTQYF. The rearrangement links TRBV5-6 to TRBJ2-3; D is ambiguous. Per germline, CDR1 SGHDT and CDR2 YYEEEE. The CDR3 length is 15 residues. Between the trimmed V and J ends, which lost 1 base and 2 bases, there was a span of 11 bases.

The chain carries TRBV7-2 and TRBJ2-1; 7 nucleotides agree with TRBD2. CDR3 length equals 16 residues. Losses at the gene ends were 0 bases for V and 7 bases for J; bases not matched to a gene: 9. Germline V gene lookup returns CDR1 SGHTA and CDR2 FQGNSA. The CDR3 loop reads CASSLASTRERNEQFF. The DNA for the CDR3 is TGTGCCAGCAGCTTAGCTTCGACGCGGGAGCGGAATGAGCAGTTCTTC.

This CDR3 reads CASSFSGTGSFEQYF. The CDR3 DNA reads as TGTGCCAGCAGCTTTTCGGGGACAGGGAGTTTCGAGCAGTACTTC. The chain has TRBV7-8 and TRBJ2-7; 9 bases are a match to TRBD1. Germline CDR1 SGHVS, CDR2 FQNEAQ. V lost 3 bases, J lost 6 bases, and 9 bases stayed unmatched. CDR3 length: 15 residues.

CDR3 coding DNA: TGCAGTGCTAGTAAGTCAGGGGGCAGCAATCAGCCCCAGCATTTT. This codes for CSASKSGGSNQPQHF. The genes are TRBV20-1 and TRBJ1-5; 8 bases are a match to TRBD1. Germline values: CDR1 DFQATT, CDR2 SNEGSKA (reference sequence). This CDR3 comprises 15 residues. The trim removed 3 bases at V and 1 base at J, leaving 5 bases unmatched.

This clone was seen only once. This sequence joins TRBV6-5 and TRBJ2-5; 8 bases line up with TRBD2. The V and J ends lost 6 bases and 4 bases, in that order; junction bases with no gene match: 10. The germline V gene has CDR1 MNHEY and CDR2 SVGAGI. The CDR3 runs to 15 residues. The CDR3 loop reads CASRRDSGGRETQYF. The DNA of the CDR3 is TGTGCCAGCAGGAGAGATTCGGGGGGGAGAGAGACCCAGTACTTC.